This T cell receptor beta chain originates from a study of cytomegalovirus exposure and HLA in healthy donors. Study-level results: TCR beta sequences reportedly predicted the HLA-A and HLA-B alleles of most subjects accurately. Researchers counted over 150 TCR beta chains as cytomegalovirus-associated.

The primer mix had 60 Vbeta and 13 Jbeta primers. Assay: immunoSEQ multiplex PCR; the TCRdb copy retains only in-frame clones and omits some. The sample lists approximately 190,000 clones; roughly 80% were seen once. Concerning this clone itself: What it binds is not known.

Germline V gives CDR1 LGHNA, CDR2 YSLEER. CDR3 length equals 15 residues. V gave up 4 bases and J gave up 3 bases; unmatched junction bases: 5. The sample taken for sequencing was PBMCs. The clonotype originates from a man in his forties in good health and CMV-seropositive. This chain joins TRBV4-3 and TRBJ2-7; 11 nucleotides match TRBD1. As DNA, the CDR3 is TGCGCCAGCAGCCCAGGACAGGGGGCTAGCTACGAGCAGTACTTC. Protein product: CASSPGQGASYEQYF.